This entry is about one T cell receptor (beta chain). What it binds is unknown. The CDR3 is made up of 12 amino acids. CDR1 and CDR2 (germline): SGHVS, FNYEAQ. The sample comes from a study of lymphopenia after photon versus proton radiotherapy. Study-wide results and limits: Survival link was tested only in deceased patients; proton benefit remains a possibility.

Assay used: immunoSEQ multiplex PCR; TCRdb lists only in-frame clones, some missing. Found here are about 65,000 clones, over 80% of them singletons; the top ten hold approximately 11%. The sequence came from a man older than 75 with esophageal cancer. The V call is TRBV7-6, the J call TRBJ2-5; D may be TRBD1 (5 bases). The better agreement between TRBJ2-7 and the DNA end casts doubt on the J call. The sequencing used peripheral blood, collected from a patient treated with proton-based radiotherapy. The chain's CDR3 is CASSLRGYEQYF. The CDR3, as DNA: TGTGCCAGCAGCTTAAGGGGCTACGAGCAGTACTTC.